The text below deals with one TCR beta chain. Its antigen is unknown. This entry belongs to a study of radiotherapy plus CTLA-4 blockade in lung cancer. Whole-study context: Of the patients, about 20% showed objective responses and about 30% attained disease control. Findings of the study overall: Some TCR clones had been derived from tumors. These clones expanded in peripheral blood after radiotherapy plus ipilimumab. Reportedly, early blood T cell clone dynamics best predicted response, with interferon-beta.

TCRdb's copy holds only in-frame clones and misses some; the assay was immunoSEQ multiplex PCR. The sample carries 100,000 or so clones, around 80% recorded once. Germline values: CDR1 MNHEY, CDR2 SVGAGI. There are 12 residues in the CDR3. V lost 9 bases to trimming and J lost 7 bases, with 13 bases between them. The TCR originated in a human donor with non-small cell lung cancer that progressed on radiotherapy plus ipilimumab. This material consisted of peripheral blood, taken from a patient treated with radiotherapy plus ipilimumab. The chain recombines TRBV6-5 with TRBJ2-1; D possibly corresponds to TRBD1 (5 bases). CDR3 coding DNA: TGTGCCAGAGCAGGGTATAGGAATGAGCAGTTCTTC. It encodes CARAGYRNEQFF.